This T cell receptor (beta chain) was recorded in a study of blood T cell repertoires in COVID-19 (dated by TCRdb to 2020 to 2022). Context from the whole study: Samples from collaborators originated in the United States, Italy and Spain and spanned both the acute and convalescent phases of COVID-19. The prospective study material was composed of cDNA or gDNA derived from T cells, B-cell-depleted T cells, or PBMCs. Deeply sampled blood TCRbeta repertoires from subjects exposed to, actively infected with, or recovered from COVID-19 were included in the dataset. The repertoires were made available in a free public database intended to serve as a resource for research on the immune response to SARS-CoV-2. The samples were drawn from the first 160 participants of the ongoing ImmuneRACE study and from some 1,300 subjects provided by 6 global collaborators. Sample metadata almost always included a de-identified subject ID, COVID-19 status, age in years and sex. HLA class I and class II types, where available, came from metadata supplied by the sample provider rather than from assay-based typing. What the research found in general, with its limitations: The amount of clinical and demographic metadata varied by source and participant and was provided uncurated.

The immunoSEQ Assay, a bias-controlled multiplex PCR, was used to amplify TCRbeta CDR3 regions from genomic DNA. As for how the authors treated the data: Nucleated cell counts per sample were estimated from amplification of reference gene primers within the assay. To quantify the absolute abundance of each unique TCRbeta CDR3 rearrangement, sequence reads were collapsed and filtered. For each sample, productive Simpson clonality was calculated as the square root of Simpson's diversity index across productive rearrangements. TCRdb stores this immuneACCESS table with in-frame sequences only. Part of the clones is absent; in the studies checked, under half of the shortfall reflects unresolved V genes, and no reason is known for the rest. That table is the source of V, J and clone size, and D and trimming were worked out from the DNA. This sample is represented by about 270,000 clones; over 75% of them were singletons. Roughly 8.6% of the sample comes from the top ten.

For this clone: Its cognate antigen has yet to be identified. No much larger clone exists at a distance of one base, and base qualities are not known.

For CDR1 and CDR2, the germline V gene (reference sequence) lists MNHEY and SMNVEV. The germline V and J ends show losses of 2 bases and 10 bases respectively, and no gene match explains 9 bases of the junction. The CDR3 spans 16 residues, from the cysteine through the phenylalanine. Only the CDR3 part of the read is kept: 48 bases, read in frame from the first base. Each collaborating institution followed its own protocols to collect whole blood in K2EDTA tubes. For TCRbeta analysis, collaborators shipped samples as frozen whole blood, isolated PBMCs, or DNA extracted from either of those sample types.

Sequencing input: peripheral blood. The TCR originated in a human donor in a cohort sampled during active COVID-19. The rearrangement joined TRBV27 to TRBJ2-1; 12 bases in the middle match TRBD2. The encoded CDR3 is CASSLPQGLAGYEQFF. In nucleotide form, the sequence is TGTGCCAGCAGTTTACCCCAAGGACTAGCGGGGTACGAGCAGTTCTTC.